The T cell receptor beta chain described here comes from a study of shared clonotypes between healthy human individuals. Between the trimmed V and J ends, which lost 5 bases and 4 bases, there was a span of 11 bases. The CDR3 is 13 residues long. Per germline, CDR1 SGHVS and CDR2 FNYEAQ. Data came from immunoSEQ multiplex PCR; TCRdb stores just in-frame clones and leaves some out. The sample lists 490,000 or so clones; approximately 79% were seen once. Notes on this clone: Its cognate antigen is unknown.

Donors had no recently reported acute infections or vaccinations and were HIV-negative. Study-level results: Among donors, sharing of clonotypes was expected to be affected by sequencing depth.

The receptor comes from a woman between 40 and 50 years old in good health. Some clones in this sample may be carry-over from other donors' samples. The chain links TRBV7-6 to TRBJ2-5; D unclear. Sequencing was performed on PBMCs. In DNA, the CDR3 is TGTGCCAGCAGCAGAATGGCAATAGAGACCCAGTACTTC. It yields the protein CASSRMAIETQYF.